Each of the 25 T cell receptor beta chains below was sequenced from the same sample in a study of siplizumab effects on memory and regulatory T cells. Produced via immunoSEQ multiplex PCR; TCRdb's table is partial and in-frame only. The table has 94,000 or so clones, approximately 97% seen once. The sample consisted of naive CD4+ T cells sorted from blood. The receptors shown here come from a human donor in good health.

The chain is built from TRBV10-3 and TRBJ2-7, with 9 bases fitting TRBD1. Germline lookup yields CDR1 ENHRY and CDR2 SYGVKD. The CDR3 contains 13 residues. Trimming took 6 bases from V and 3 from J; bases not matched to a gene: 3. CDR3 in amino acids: CAIRQDRGYEQYF. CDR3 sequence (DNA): TGTGCCATCAGACAGGACAGGGGCTACGAGCAGTACTTC.

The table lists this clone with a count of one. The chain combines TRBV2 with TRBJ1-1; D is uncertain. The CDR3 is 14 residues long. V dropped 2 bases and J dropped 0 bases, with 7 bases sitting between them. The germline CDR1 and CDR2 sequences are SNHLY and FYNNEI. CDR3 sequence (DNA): TGTGCCAGCAGTGAAACCCGGATGAACACTGAAGCTTTCTTT. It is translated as CASSETRMNTEAFF.

The CDR3 loop is CASSQGHGTGSYGYTF. CDR3 DNA: TGCGCCAGCAGCCAAGGGCACGGGACGGGAAGTTATGGCTACACCTTC. The V and J genes are TRBV4-1 and TRBJ1-2; TRBD1 is a possible D gene (5 bases). Germline lookup yields CDR1 MGHRA and CDR2 YSYEKL. There are 16 residues in the CDR3. The V end lost 1 base, the J end lost 5 bases, and 17 bases lay between the germline ends.

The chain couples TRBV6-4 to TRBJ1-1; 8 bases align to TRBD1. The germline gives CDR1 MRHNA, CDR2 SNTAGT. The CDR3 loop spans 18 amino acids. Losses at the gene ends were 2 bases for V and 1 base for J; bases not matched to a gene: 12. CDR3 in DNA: TGTGCCAGCAGTGACACGCCCGGGCAGGGGGCGGCGAACACTGAAGCTTTCTTT. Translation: CASSDTPGQGAANTEAFF.

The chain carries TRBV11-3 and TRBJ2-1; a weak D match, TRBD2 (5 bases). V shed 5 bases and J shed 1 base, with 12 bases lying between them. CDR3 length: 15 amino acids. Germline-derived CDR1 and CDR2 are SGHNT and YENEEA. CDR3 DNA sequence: TGTGCCAGCAGCCGGACGGGGAATTCCTACAATGAGCAGTTCTTC. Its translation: CASSRTGNSYNEQFF.

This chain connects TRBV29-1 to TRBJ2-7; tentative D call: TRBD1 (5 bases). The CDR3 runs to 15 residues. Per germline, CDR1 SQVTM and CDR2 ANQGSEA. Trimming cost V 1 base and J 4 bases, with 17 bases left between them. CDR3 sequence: CSVEGPVGKGYEQYF. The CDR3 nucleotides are TGCAGCGTTGAAGGGCCGGTTGGCAAGGGGTACGAGCAGTACTTC.

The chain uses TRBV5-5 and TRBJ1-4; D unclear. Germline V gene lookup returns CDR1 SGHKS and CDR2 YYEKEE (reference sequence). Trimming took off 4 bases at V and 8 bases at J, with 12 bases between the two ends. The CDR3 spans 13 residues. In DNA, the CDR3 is TGTGCCAGCAGCACCGGGCCGGACGAAAAACTGTTTTTT. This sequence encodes CASSTGPDEKLFF.

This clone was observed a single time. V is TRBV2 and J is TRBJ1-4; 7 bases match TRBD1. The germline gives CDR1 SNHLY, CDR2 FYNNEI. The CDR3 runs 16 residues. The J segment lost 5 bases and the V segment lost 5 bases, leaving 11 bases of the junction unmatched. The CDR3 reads CASSQLGQIPNEKLFF. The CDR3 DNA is TGTGCCAGCAGTCAATTGGGACAGATTCCGAATGAAAAACTGTTTTTT.

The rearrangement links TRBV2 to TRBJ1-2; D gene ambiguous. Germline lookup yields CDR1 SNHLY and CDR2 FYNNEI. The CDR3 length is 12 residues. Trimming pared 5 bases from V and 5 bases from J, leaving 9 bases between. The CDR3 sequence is CASSRNGYGYTF. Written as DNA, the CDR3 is TGTGCCAGCAGTCGAAATGGATATGGCTACACCTTC.

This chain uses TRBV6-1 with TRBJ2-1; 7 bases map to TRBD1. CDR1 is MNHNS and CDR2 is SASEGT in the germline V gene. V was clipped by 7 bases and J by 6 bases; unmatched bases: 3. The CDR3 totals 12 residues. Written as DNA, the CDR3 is TGTGCCAGCACGGCAGGGGGCAATGAGCAGTTCTTC. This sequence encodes CASTAGGNEQFF.

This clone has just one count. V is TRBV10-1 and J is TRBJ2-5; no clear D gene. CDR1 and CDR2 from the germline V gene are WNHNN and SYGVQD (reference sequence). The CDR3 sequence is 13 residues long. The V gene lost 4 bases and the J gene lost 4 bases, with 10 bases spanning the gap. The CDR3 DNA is TGCGCCAGCAGTGCCCAGCTGAGAGAGACCCAGTACTTC. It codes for CASSAQLRETQYF.

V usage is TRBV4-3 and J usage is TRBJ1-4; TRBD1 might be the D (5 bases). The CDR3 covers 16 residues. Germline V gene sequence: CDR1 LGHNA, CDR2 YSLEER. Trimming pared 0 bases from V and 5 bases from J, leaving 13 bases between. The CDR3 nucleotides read TGCGCCAGCAGCCAAGATGGGGCGGTAAAAAATGAAAAACTGTTTTTT. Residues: CASSQDGAVKNEKLFF.

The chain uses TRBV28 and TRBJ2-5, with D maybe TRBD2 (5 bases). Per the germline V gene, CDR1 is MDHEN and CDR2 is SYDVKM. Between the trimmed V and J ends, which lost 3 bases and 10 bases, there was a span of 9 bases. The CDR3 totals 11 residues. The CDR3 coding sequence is TGTGCCAGCAGTTTGAGGGCGGACCAGTACTTC. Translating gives CASSLRADQYF.

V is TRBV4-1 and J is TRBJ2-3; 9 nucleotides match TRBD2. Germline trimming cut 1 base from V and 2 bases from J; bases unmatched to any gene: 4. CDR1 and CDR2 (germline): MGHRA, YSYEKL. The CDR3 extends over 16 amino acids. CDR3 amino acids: CASSQVLAGFTDTQYF. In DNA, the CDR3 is TGCGCCAGCAGCCAAGTTCTAGCGGGGTTCACAGATACGCAGTATTTT.

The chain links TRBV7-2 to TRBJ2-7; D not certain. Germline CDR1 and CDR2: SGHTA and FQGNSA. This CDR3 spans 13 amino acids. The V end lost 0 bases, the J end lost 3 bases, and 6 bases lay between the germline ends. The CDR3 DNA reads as TGTGCCAGCAGCTTAGCCGGCAGCTACGAGCAGTACTTC. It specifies CASSLAGSYEQYF. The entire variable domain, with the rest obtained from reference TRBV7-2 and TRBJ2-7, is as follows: GAGVSQSPSNKVTEKGKDVELRCDPISGHTALYWYRQSLGQGLEFLIYFQGNSAPDKSGLPSDRFSAERTGGSVSTLTIQRTQQEDSAVYLCASSLAGSYEQYFGPGTRLTVT.

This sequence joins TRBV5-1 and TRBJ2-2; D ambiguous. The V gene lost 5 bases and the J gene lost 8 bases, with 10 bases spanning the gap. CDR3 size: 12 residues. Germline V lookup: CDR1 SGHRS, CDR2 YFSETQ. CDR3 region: CASSYNGGELFF. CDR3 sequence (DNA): TGCGCCAGCAGTTATAATGGGGGGGAGCTGTTTTTT.

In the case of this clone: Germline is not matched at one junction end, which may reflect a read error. CDR3 bases: TGTGCCAGCAGTGTGTTGCAGGGGGCCTACTTGTTT. Translating it yields CASSVLQGAYLF. The V call is TRBV25-1, the J call TRBJ1-1, with TRBD1 matching over 8 bases. Germline CDR1 is MGHDK and CDR2 is SYGVNS. The CDR3 spans 12 residues. The variable domain in full, with the rest retrieved from reference TRBV25-1 and TRBJ1-1, is EADIYQTPRYLVIGTGKKITLECSQTMGHDKMYWYQQDPGMELHLIHYSYGVNSTEKGDLSSESTVSRIRTEHFPLTLESARPSHTSQYLCASSVLQGAYLFGQGTRLTVV.

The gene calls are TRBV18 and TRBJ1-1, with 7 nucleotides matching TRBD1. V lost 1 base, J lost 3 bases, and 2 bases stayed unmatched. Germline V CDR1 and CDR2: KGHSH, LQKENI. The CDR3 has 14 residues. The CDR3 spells CASSPQRGHTEAFF. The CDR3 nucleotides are TGTGCCAGCTCACCACAAAGGGGGCACACTGAAGCTTTCTTT. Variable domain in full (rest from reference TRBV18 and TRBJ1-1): NAGVMQNPRHLVRRRGQEARLRCSPMKGHSHVYWYRQLPEEGLKFMVYLQKENIIDESGMPKERFSAEFPKEGPSILRIQQVVRGDSAAYFCASSPQRGHTEAFFGQGTRLTVV.

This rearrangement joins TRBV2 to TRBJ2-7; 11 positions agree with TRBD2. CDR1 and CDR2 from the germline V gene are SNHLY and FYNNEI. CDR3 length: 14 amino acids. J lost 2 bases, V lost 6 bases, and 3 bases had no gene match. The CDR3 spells CASSLGLAAYEQYF. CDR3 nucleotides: TGTGCCAGCAGCTTGGGACTAGCGGCCTACGAGCAGTACTTC.

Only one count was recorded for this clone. CDR3 sequence (DNA): TGTGCCAGCTCACCACCGGACTACGGTTTCTCCTACAATGAGCAGTTCTTC. Translation gives CASSPPDYGFSYNEQFF. The rearrangement uses TRBV18 and TRBJ2-1; D perhaps matches TRBD2 (6 bases). This CDR3 is 17 amino acids long. The V end was cut by 0 bases, the J end by 0 bases, with 12 bases between. CDR1 is KGHSH, CDR2 LQKENI, per germline.

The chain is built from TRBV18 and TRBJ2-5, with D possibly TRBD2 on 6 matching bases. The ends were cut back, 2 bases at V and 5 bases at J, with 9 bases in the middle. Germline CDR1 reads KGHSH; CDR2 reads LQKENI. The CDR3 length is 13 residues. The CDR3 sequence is CASSPIGGETQYF. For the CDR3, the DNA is TGTGCCAGCTCACCAATCGGAGGGGAGACCCAGTACTTC.

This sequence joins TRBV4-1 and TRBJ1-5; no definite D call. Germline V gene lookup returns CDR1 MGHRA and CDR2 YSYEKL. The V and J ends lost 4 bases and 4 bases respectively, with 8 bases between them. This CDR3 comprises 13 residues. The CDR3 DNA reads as TGCGCCAGCAGCCTATACACTAATCAGCCCCAGCATTTT. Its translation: CASSLYTNQPQHF.

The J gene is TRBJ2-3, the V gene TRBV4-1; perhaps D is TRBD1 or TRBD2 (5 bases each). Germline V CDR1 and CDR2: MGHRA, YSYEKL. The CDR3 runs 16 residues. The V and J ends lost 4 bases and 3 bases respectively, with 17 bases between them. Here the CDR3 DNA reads TGCGCCAGCAGCCTTCACCCGGGACCTACGACAGATACGCAGTATTTT. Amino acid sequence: CASSLHPGPTTDTQYF.

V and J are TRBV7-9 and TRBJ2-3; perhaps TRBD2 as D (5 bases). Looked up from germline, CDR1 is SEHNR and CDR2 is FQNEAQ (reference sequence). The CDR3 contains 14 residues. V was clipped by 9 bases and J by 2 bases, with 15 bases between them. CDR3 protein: CASAAGRYTDTQYF. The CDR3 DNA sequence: TGTGCCAGTGCGGCGGGCCGCTACACAGATACGCAGTATTTT.

The CDR3 DNA follows: TGTGCAAGTACGAGCGGGGGAGACAATGAGCAGTTCTTC. Its protein is CASTSGGDNEQFF. The chain carries TRBV12-2 and TRBJ2-1; the table assigns TRBD2, which was not confirmed against the DNA. TRBV12-2 is shown as a pseudogene. This CDR3 is 13 amino acids long.